This TCR beta chain was identified in a study of cytomegalovirus exposure and HLA in healthy donors. On the study more broadly: Of the donors genotyped, a few hundred in all, 65% to 90% fell in the Caucasian-associated ancestry cluster.

CDR3 length: 16 amino acids. J gave up 2 bases and V 2 bases, and 6 bases lay outside the gene matches. The germline V gene encodes CDR1 SGHAT and CDR2 FQNNGV. PCR employed 60 Vbeta and 13 Jbeta primers. Original processing notes: An analysis that came later counted some 81 million unique TCR beta chains, some 11 million shared. TCRdb's copy holds only in-frame clones and misses some; the assay was immunoSEQ multiplex PCR. For V, J and clone size, that table is used; D and trimming come from the DNA. This table holds over 100,000 clones. With regard to this clone: Its antigen is currently unknown.

Study-level points and caveats: According to an earlier analysis, most TCR beta V segments yielded productive rearrangements about 87% or about 30% of the time. Researchers left out some V segments, among them TRBV6-2 and TRBV6-3, as indistinguishable.

J is TRBJ1-3 and V is TRBV11-2, with TRBD1 identical over 7 bases. This clonotype was sampled from a man aged 40-49 years in good health and CMV-seropositive. The sequenced material came from PBMCs. CDR3 coding DNA: TGTGCCAGCAGCTTATACAGGGGAAGGACTGGAAACACCATATATTTT. This sequence encodes CASSLYRGRTGNTIYF.